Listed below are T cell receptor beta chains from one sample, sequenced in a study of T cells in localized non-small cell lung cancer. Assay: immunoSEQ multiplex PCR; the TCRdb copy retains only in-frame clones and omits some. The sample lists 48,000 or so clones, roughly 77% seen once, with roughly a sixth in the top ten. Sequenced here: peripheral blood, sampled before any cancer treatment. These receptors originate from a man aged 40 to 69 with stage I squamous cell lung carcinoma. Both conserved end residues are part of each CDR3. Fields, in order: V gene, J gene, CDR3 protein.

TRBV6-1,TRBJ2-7,CASSFTGGDGEQYF
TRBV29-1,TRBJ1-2,CSAPLGSYGYTF
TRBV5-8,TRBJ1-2,CASSFTGLPSGYTF
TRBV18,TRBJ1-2,CASSPNPGANYGYTF
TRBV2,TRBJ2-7,CASSDITTGEQYF
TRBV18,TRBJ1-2,CASSSSEGYTF
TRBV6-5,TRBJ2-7,CASSLFSGGRYEQYF
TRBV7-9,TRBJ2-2,CASSLQGNTGELFF
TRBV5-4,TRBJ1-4,CASSLQGGGEKLFF
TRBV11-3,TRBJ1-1,CASSFGRGSDTEAFF
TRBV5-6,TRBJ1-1,CASSLFQGVSTEAFF
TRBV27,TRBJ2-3,CASSPAGTDTQYF
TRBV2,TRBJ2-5,CASSEEGDQYF
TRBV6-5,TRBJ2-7,CAAGVRGTYEQYF
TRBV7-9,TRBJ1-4,CASSLNPLTGENEKLFF
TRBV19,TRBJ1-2,CASSVRTGGLFDYGYTF
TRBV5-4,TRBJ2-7,CASSLGGTSGAYEQYF
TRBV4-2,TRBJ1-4,CASSPGQGGREKLFF
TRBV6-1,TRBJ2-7,CASSEGGRISEQYF
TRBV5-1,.,CASSSSGTGNEQYF
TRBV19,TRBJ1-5,CASRRIGGQGGNQPQHF
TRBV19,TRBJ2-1,CASSPKTSGGYNEQFF
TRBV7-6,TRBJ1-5,CASSLNPGQPNQPQHF
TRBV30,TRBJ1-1,CAWSEGQNTEAFF
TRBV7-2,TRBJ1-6,CASSLGSSYNSPLHF
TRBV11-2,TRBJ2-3,CASSSGLARQDTQYF
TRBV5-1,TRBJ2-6,CASSLSPSSGANVLTF
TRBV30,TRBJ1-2,CAWRAGRGLVVRYGYTF
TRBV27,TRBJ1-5,CASSPTGGNQPQHF
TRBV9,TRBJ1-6,CASSVGGWSSYNSPLHF
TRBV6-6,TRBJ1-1,CATNLGDTEAFF
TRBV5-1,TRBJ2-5,CASSPGGRQETQYF
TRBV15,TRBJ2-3,CATSREPFGQGGGTDTQYF
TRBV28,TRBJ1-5,CASTPGGQYQPQHF
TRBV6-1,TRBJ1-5,CASSGQQNQPQHF
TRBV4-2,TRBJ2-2,CASSQDSASGGQELFF
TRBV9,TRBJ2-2,CASSVAPNPDTGELFF
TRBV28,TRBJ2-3,CASSFSGTTDTQYF
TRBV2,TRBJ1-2,CASSARGGYGYGYTF
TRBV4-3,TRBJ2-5,CASSQGAKGLAGGETQYF
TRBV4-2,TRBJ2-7,CASSQDGSGAYEQYF
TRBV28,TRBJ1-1,CASSLIKNTEAFF
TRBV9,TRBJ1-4,CASSPVGGPNEKLFF
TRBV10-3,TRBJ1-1,CAIRFQQNTEAFF
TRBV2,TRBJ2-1,CASSAGLAGGLINEQFF
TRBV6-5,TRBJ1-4,CASSSREGIDEKLFF
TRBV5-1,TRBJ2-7,CASSLPSPGGEQYF
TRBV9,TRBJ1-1,CASSALQGNTEAFF
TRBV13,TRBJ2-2,CASSLGDRATGELFF
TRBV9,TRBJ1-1,CASSAQTGRTEAFF
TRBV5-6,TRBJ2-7,CASSLEYEQYF
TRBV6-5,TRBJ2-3,CASLSGPADTDTQYF
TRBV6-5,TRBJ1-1,CASNPLMNTEAFF